This T cell receptor (beta chain) was profiled in a study of CD8 T cells in ankylosing spondylitis. Findings of the study overall: From matched ankylosing spondylitis synovial fluid, disease-linked clones were reportedly recovered at significantly enriched levels.

The V end was cut by 3 bases, the J end by 0 bases, with 6 bases between. CDR3 length: 14 residues. This clonotype was seen at least ten times. The antigen is undetermined. Quantitative barcoded 5'-RACE was used to prepare TCR beta libraries. Via MiXCR, TCRdb re-called the 5' RACE reads, giving one row per CDR3 protein. The repertoire includes 150,000 to 200,000 distinct CDR3 sequences, approximately 12% of them detected once, and 11% sits in the top ten. The sequencing sample was made of blood, either unsorted or a sorted T cell fraction (not recorded which). This chain uses TRBV12-3 or TRBV12-4 with TRBJ1-5; no clear D gene. This sequence was found in a female donor with ankylosing spondylitis or in good health (not recorded which). As DNA, the CDR3 is TGTGCCAGCAGTTTGTCAGGTAGCAATCAGCCCCAGCATTTT. This translates into CASSLSGSNQPQHF.